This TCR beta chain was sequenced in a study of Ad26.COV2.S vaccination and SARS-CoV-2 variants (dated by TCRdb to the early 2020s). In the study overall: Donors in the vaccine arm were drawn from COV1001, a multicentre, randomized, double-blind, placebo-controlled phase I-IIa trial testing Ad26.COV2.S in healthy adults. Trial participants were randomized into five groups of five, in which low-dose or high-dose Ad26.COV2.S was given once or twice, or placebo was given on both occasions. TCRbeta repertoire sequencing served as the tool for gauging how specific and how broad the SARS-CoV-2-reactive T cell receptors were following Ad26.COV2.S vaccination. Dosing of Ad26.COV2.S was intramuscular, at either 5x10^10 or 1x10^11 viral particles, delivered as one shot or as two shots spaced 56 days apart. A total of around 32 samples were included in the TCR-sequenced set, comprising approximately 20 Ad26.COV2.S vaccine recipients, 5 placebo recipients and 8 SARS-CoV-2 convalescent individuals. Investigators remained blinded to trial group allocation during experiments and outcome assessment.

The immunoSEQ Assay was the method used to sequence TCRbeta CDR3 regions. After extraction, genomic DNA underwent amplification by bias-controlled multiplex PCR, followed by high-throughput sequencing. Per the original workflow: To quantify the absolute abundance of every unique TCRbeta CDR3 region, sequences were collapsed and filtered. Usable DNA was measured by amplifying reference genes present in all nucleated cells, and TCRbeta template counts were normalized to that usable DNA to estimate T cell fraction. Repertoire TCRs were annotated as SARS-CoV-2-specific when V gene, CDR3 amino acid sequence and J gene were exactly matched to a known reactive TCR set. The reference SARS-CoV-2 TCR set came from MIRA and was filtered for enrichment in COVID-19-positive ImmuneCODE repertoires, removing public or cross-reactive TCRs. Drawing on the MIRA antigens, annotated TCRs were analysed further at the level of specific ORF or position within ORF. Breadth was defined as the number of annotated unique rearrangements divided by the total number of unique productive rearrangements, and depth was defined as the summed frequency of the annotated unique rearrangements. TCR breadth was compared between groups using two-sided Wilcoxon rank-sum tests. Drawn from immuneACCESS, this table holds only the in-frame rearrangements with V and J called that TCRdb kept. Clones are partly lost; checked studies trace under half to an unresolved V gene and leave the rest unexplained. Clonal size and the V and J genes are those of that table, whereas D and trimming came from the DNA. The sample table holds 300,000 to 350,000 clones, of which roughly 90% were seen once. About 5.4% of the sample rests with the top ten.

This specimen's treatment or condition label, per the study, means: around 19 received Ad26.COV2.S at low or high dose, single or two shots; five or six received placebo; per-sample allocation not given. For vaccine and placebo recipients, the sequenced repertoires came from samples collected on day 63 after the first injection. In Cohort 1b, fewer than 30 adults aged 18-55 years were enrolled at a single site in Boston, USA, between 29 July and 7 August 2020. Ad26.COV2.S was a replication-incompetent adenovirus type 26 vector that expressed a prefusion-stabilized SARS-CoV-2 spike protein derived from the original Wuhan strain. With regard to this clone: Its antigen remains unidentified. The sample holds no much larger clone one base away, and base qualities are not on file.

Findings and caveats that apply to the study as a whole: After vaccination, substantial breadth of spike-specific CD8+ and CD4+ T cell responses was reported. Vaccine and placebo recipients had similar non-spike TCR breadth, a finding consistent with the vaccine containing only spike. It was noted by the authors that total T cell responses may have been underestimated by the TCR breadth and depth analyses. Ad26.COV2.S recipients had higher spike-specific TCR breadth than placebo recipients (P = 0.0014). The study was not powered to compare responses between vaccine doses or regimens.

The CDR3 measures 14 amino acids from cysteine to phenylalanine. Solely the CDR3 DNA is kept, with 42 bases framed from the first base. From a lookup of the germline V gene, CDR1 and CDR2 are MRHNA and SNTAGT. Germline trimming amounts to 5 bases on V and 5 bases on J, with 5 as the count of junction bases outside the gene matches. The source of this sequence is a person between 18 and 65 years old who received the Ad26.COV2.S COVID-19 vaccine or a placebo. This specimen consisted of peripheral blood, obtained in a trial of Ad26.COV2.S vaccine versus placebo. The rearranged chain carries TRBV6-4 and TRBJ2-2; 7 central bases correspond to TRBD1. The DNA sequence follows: TGTGCCAGCAGTACGACAGGGCCGACCGGGGAGCTGTTTTTT. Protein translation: CASSTTGPTGELFF.